Here is one TCR beta chain with its context. Its antigen is unidentified. Germline CDR1 and CDR2: ENHRY and SYGVKD. V lost 10 bases, J lost 5 bases, and 17 bases lay in between. This CDR3 is built from 13 residues. The data were produced by immunoSEQ multiplex PCR, yet TCRdb's version contains in-frame clones alone and is incomplete. The table records about 2 million clones, 90% to 95% of them present only once. This record comes from a study of shared clonotypes between healthy human individuals. The study's findings and limits: What naive subsets generally showed was a larger estimated richness than memory subsets showed.

The genes are TRBV10-3 and TRBJ1-2; possibly TRBD1 for D (6 bases). Source material: naive CD4+ T cells sorted from blood. The subset: CD45RA+ positively selected. This sequence was found in a man younger than 35 in good health. Written as DNA, the CDR3 is TGTGCCACCCGGAAGGAGGGGGATTATGGCTACACCTTC. Its translation: CATRKEGDYGYTF.